Listed here is a single TCR beta chain. The record originates from a study of cytomegalovirus exposure and HLA in healthy donors. PCR used 60 Vbeta primers and 13 Jbeta primers. Data came from immunoSEQ multiplex PCR; TCRdb stores just in-frame clones and leaves some out. Here the sample spans some 130,000 clones, roughly 80% being singletons. Trimming cost V 8 bases and J 4 bases, with 17 bases left between them. The germline V gene has CDR1 PRHDT and CDR2 FYEKMQ (reference sequence). This CDR3 comprises 14 residues. The chain joins TRBV13 to TRBJ1-2, with a possible D match to TRBD1 (6 bases). Sequenced: PBMCs. The TCR originated in a man between 18 and 29 years old in good health and CMV-seronegative. The DNA for the CDR3 is TGTGCCAGCGAACGGGGGGGGCGCGGCTATGGCTACACCTTC. Its protein product is CASERGGRGYGYTF.